These 15 T cell receptor beta chains came from one sample sequenced in a study of shared clonotypes between healthy human individuals. The assay was immunoSEQ multiplex PCR, and TCRdb's table has in-frame clones only and misses some. The sample lists 2 million to 2.5 million clones, approximately 93% occurring once. Material for sequencing was naive CD4+ T cells from PBMCs. The subset here: CD45RA+ positively selected. Source of these receptors: a man younger than 35 in good health. Some clones in this sample may be carry-over from other donors' samples.

V is TRBV5-1 and J is TRBJ2-3; D gene unclear. V lost 4 bases and J 3 bases, leaving 12 bases between the germline ends. Germline V gene data show CDR1 as SGHRS and CDR2 as YFSETQ. The CDR3 consists of 14 residues. The CDR3 loop is CASSVDSRTDTQYF. Here the CDR3 DNA reads TGCGCCAGCAGCGTCGACTCGAGAACAGATACGCAGTATTTT.

As regards this clone: Other DNA sequences in the same sample also yield this CDR3. The rearrangement uses TRBV6-6 and TRBJ1-5, with 7 nucleotides matching TRBD1. In germline, CDR1 is MNHNY, CDR2 SVGAGI (reference sequence). The CDR3 is 14 amino acids. J lost 2 bases, V lost 7 bases, and 5 bases had no gene match. As DNA, the CDR3 is TGTGCCAGCACCCTAGGACAGGGCAATCAGCCCCAGCATTTT. This codes for CASTLGQGNQPQHF.

J is TRBJ2-7 and V is TRBV28; either TRBD1 or TRBD2 may supply D (5 bases each). Germline CDR1 is MDHEN and CDR2 is SYDVKM. The length of the CDR3 is 15 residues. The ends were cut back, 8 bases at V and 3 bases at J, with 20 bases in the middle. The CDR3 is CASVPGPGPFYEQYF. The CDR3 DNA sequence: TGTGCCAGCGTCCCCGGACCGGGACCCTTCTACGAGCAGTACTTC.

The rearrangement links TRBV6-5 to TRBJ2-7; TRBD2 agrees at 7 bases. The CDR3 consists of 14 residues. Germline V CDR1 and CDR2: MNHEY, SVGAGI. V lost 6 bases and J lost 0; bases outside the gene matches: 5. The CDR3 DNA sequence: TGTGCCAGCAGAACGACTAGCAGCTCCTACGAGCAGTACTTC. Protein sequence: CASRTTSSSYEQYF.

The chain is built from TRBV19 and TRBJ2-5, with 9 nucleotides matching TRBD1. Trimming took 6 bases from V and 5 from J; bases not matched to a gene: 7. In germline, CDR1 is LNHDA, CDR2 SQIVND (reference sequence). The CDR3 is 14 residues long. The CDR3, as DNA: TGTGCCAGTAGGCTACAGGGGGCGGCGGAGACCCAGTACTTC. Residues: CASRLQGAAETQYF.

The V and J genes are TRBV29-1 and TRBJ2-1; D might be TRBD1 (6 bases). V gave up 8 bases and J gave up 4 bases, with 15 bases separating them. The CDR3 runs to 13 residues. The germline V gene has CDR1 SQVTM and CDR2 ANQGSEA. CDR3: CSTRQAQYNEQFF. CDR3 sequence (DNA): TGCAGCACCAGACAGGCCCAATACAATGAGCAGTTCTTC.

The chain recombines TRBV7-8 with TRBJ2-3; either TRBD1 or TRBD2 may supply D (5 bases each). This CDR3 region has 13 residues. V was cut by 8 bases and J by 2 bases, with 11 bases left in between. Looked up from germline, CDR1 is SGHVS and CDR2 is FQNEAQ. This CDR3 is CASGVGDTDTQYF. As DNA, the CDR3 is TGTGCCAGCGGGGTGGGGGACACAGATACGCAGTATTTT.

The V gene is TRBV7-8, the J gene TRBJ2-7, with 10 positions matching TRBD1. The CDR3 loop spans 16 amino acids. The germline V gene has CDR1 SGHVS and CDR2 FQNEAQ. J was trimmed by 5 bases and V by 5 bases; bases with no gene match: 12. CDR3 residues: CASSPTGGTGVHEQYF. CDR3 sequence (DNA): TGTGCCAGCAGCCCCACCGGGGGGACAGGGGTCCACGAGCAGTACTTC.

This clone was found once. The rearrangement links TRBV28 to TRBJ2-3; D might be TRBD2 (6 bases). The CDR3 consists of 17 residues. V was trimmed by 1 base and J by 1 base, leaving 15 bases between them. CDR1 is MDHEN, CDR2 SYDVKM, per germline. The CDR3 DNA reads as TGTGCCAGCAGTTTATACAATAGCGGCGCACGCACAGATACGCAGTATTTT. Encoded protein: CASSLYNSGARTDTQYF.

V usage is TRBV2 and J usage is TRBJ2-2; weak D call: TRBD2 (6 bases). Trimming took 5 bases from V and 0 from J, leaving 13 bases between them. This CDR3 is 16 amino acids long. Germline V gene sequence: CDR1 SNHLY, CDR2 FYNNEI. CDR3 sequence (DNA): TGTGCCAGCAGTCGGGACTCCACCGCGAACACCGGGGAGCTGTTTTTT. Protein product: CASSRDSTANTGELFF.

The chain joins TRBV28 to TRBJ1-5; possibly TRBD1 for D (5 bases). From germline, CDR1 is MDHEN and CDR2 SYDVKM. V was trimmed by 1 base and J by 3 bases, leaving 13 bases between them. The CDR3 totals 16 residues. The CDR3 DNA sequence: TGTGCCAGCAGTTTATACAGGACGGCTTCCAATCAGCCCCAGCATTTT. It yields the protein CASSLYRTASNQPQHF. Full variable domain (outside the CDR3, taken from reference TRBV28 and TRBJ1-5): DVKVTQSSRYLVKRTGEKVFLECVQDMDHENMFWYRQDPGLGLRLIYFSYDVKMKEKGDIPEGYSVSREKKERFSLILESASTNQTSMYLCASSLYRTASNQPQHFGDGTRLSIL.

The chain combines TRBV7-2 with TRBJ1-2; 11 nucleotides line up with TRBD1. Germline V CDR1 and CDR2: SGHTA, FQGNSA. The CDR3 is made up of 14 amino acids. Trimming at V came to 4 bases and at J to 9 bases, leaving 7 bases not matched to a gene. The CDR3 loop reads CASSSGQGGLSYTF. The CDR3 DNA reads TGTGCCAGCAGCTCGGGACAGGGGGGTTTAAGCTACACCTTC. The whole variable domain, filled in from reference TRBV7-2 and TRBJ1-2, reads GAGVSQSPSNKVTEKGKDVELRCDPISGHTALYWYRQSLGQGLEFLIYFQGNSAPDKSGLPSDRFSAERTGGSVSTLTIQRTQQEDSAVYLCASSSGQGGLSYTFGSGTRLTVV.

As regards this clone: This CDR3 is also generated by other DNA sequences in the sample. The chain has TRBV5-1 and TRBJ1-4; perhaps TRBD1 as D (5 bases). V was clipped by 1 base and J by 3 bases, with 7 bases between them. CDR1 is SGHRS, CDR2 YFSETQ, per germline. CDR3 length: 14 amino acids. CDR3 amino acids: CASSLLTANEKLFF. The CDR3 region has the DNA TGCGCCAGCAGCTTGCTGACAGCTAATGAAAAACTGTTTTTT.

CDR3 region: CASSPLGGSYGYTF. DNA of the CDR3: TGTGCCAGCAGCCCCCTCGGGGGGAGTTATGGCTACACCTTC. The J gene is TRBJ1-2, the V gene TRBV9; tentatively, D is TRBD1 (5 bases). Trimming took off 4 bases at V and 5 bases at J, with 15 bases between the two ends. The germline gives CDR1 SGDLS, CDR2 YYNGEE. This CDR3 region has 14 residues.

The chain recombines TRBV18 with TRBJ2-7, with 12 bases that match TRBD2. The CDR3 sequence is 16 residues long. Germline-derived CDR1 and CDR2 are KGHSH and LQKENI. V shed 3 bases, J shed 6 bases, and the junction held 9 bases outside the gene matches. The CDR3 DNA reads as TGTGCCAGCTCACCTTCCGGGACTAGCGGGTCCATCGAGCAGTACTTC. It specifies CASSPSGTSGSIEQYF.